This TCR beta chain was profiled in a study of T cell repertoires in cytomegalovirus infection. On the study more broadly: Signatures in public TCR beta sequences pointed to both CMV infection and matching HLA type.

One entry per CDR3 protein, called by TCRdb with MiXCR from the reads. This sample has about 890,000 distinct CDR3 sequences, with around 30% found just once. The CDR3 has 17 residues. CDR1 is DFQATT, CDR2 SNEGSKA, per germline (reference sequence). V lost 2 bases to trimming and J lost 3 bases; unmatched junction nucleotides: 10. Regarding this clonotype: No antigen is known for it.

The sequences come from cultured CD8+ T cells from PBMCs, collected from culture after CMV antigen stimulation. V is TRBV20-1 and J is TRBJ2-3; 11 positions agree with TRBD1. This receptor was taken from a human donor in good health (CMV status not recorded). Some clones in this sample may be carry-over from other donors' samples. CDR3 sequence reads: CSARILLDRGLTDTQYF. In DNA, the CDR3 is TGCAGTGCTAGAATACTCTTGGACAGGGGGCTAACAGATACGCAGTATTTT.